This is a list of T cell receptor beta chains from one sample in a study of beta chain features in type 1 diabetes. Repertoires were generated with immunoSEQ multiplex PCR, while TCRdb's copy carries only in-frame clones and drops some. In the table there are approximately 120,000 clones, approximately 15% of which are singletons. Sequenced: central memory CD4+ T cells from blood. These receptors originate from a man aged 18 to 29 with type 1 diabetes. The CDR3 runs from the conserved cysteine through the conserved F or W. The D gene is left open where the match is weak. Clone sizes are given selectively: once, few, many, or a class where the clone is expanded.

NA	NA	TRBV7-2	TRBJ2-1	CASSAGGFYNEQFF	TGTGCCAGCAGCGCAGGCGGGTTTTACAATGAGCAGTTCTTC
NA	TRBD1	TRBV27	TRBJ2-7	CASSSSGTGATYEQYF	TGTGCCAGCAGTTCCTCCGGGACAGGGGCAACATACGAGCAGTACTTC
NA	NA	TRBV14	TRBJ1-1	CASGTFGHNTEAFF	TGTGCCAGCGGAACCTTCGGACATAACACTGAAGCTTTCTTT
NA	TRBD2	TRBV6-6	TRBJ2-5	CASTREGEETQYF	TGTGCCAGCACCCGGGAGGGGGAAGAGACCCAGTACTTC
NA	NA	TRBV6-5	TRBJ1-5	CASSEVTNQPQHF	TGTGCCAGCAGTGAAGTCACCAATCAGCCCCAGCATTTT
few	NA	TRBV18	TRBJ2-7	CASSPGNGDEQYF	TGTGCCAGCTCACCAGGGAATGGGGACGAGCAGTACTTC
NA	NA	TRBV7-2	TRBJ1-1	CASSSYGTEAFF	TGTGCCAGCAGCTCTTATGGGACTGAAGCTTTCTTT
NA	NA	TRBV30	TRBJ1-1	CAWSVGVGNTEAFF	TGTGCCTGGAGTGTAGGCGTCGGTAACACTGAAGCTTTCTTT
NA	NA	TRBV23-1	TRBJ1-1	CARGKHLPGSDLVMSEAFF	TGCGCCAGGGGTAAGCATCTACCGGGCTCAGATCTGGTTATGTCTGAAGCTTTCTTT
NA	NA	TRBV30	TRBJ2-7	CAWTYGGSSSYEQYF	TGTGCCTGGACGTATGGGGGATCGAGCTCCTACGAGCAGTACTTC
many	TRBD2	TRBV9	TRBJ2-5	CASSALGGTETQYF	TGTGCCAGCAGCGCGTTGGGGGGGACGGAGACCCAGTACTTC
NA	NA	TRBV7-2	TRBJ1-4	CASSPTVGSNEKLFF	TGTGCCAGCAGCCCGACTGTAGGATCTAATGAAAAACTGTTTTTT
NA	TRBD1	TRBV6-5	TRBJ2-3	CASSSTGEGTDTQYF	TGTGCCAGCAGTTCGACAGGGGAGGGCACAGATACGCAGTATTTT
NA	NA	TRBV6-6	TRBJ2-7	CASSIGTMAYEQYF	TGTGCCAGCAGCATCGGAACTATGGCATACGAGCAGTACTTC
few	TRBD2	TRBV10-1	TRBJ2-1	CASSPGTSVHNEQFF	TGCGCCAGCAGCCCGGGGACTAGCGTCCACAATGAGCAGTTCTTC
few	NA	TRBV7-3	TRBJ1-2	CASTDTPRGGYTF	TGTGCCAGCACCGATACCCCCCGGGGGGGCTACACCTTC
NA	NA	TRBV30	TRBJ2-6	CAGDSSGANVLTF	TGTGCCGGCGACAGCTCTGGGGCCAACGTCCTGACTTTC
once	TRBD1	TRBV30	TRBJ2-7	CAWSLGTGLYEQYF	TGTGCCTGGAGTTTGGGGACAGGGCTATACGAGCAGTACTTC
NA	NA	TRBV18	TRBJ2-1	CASSPVNEQFF	TGTGCCAGCTCACCCGTTAATGAGCAGTTCTTC
NA	NA	TRBV7-2	TRBJ2-3	CASSLGAGVNTDTQYF	TGTGCCAGCAGCTTAGGGGCAGGGGTTAATACAGATACGCAGTATTTT
few	TRBD1	TRBV7-3	TRBJ2-1	CASSPTDRGFYNEQFF	TGTGCCAGCAGCCCCACCGACAGGGGTTTCTACAATGAGCAGTTCTTC
NA	TRBD1	TRBV29-1	TRBJ2-7	CSSSTGGVGGSEQYF	TGCAGCTCCTCGACAGGGGGCGTGGGAGGTAGCGAGCAGTACTTC
NA	NA	TRBV30	TRBJ1-2	CAWRRQDRNYGYTF	TGTGCCTGGAGAAGGCAGGACAGAAACTATGGCTACACCTTC
NA	TRBD2	TRBV27	TRBJ2-5	CASNDRTSGRETQYF	TGTGCCAGCAACGACCGGACTAGCGGGAGAGAGACCCAGTACTTC
NA	NA	TRBV5-6	TRBJ1-3	CASSPTAGVDGNTIYF	TGTGCCAGCAGCCCCACGGCAGGGGTCGATGGAAACACCATATATTTT
few	NA	TRBV18	TRBJ2-5	CASSSGPGETQYF	TGTGCCAGCTCATCGGGACCTGGGGAGACCCAGTACTTC
NA	NA	TRBV6-1	TRBJ2-4	CASSARGGDIAKNIQYF	TGTGCCAGCAGTGCCCGGGGTGGGGATATAGCCAAAAACATTCAGTACTTC
NA	NA	TRBV7-9	TRBJ1-6	CASSQAASPLHF	TGTGCCAGCAGCCAGGCGGCTTCACCCCTCCACTTT
NA	TRBD2	TRBV5-1	TRBJ2-1	CATRLAGVSYNEQFF	TGCGCCACCAGACTAGCGGGAGTGTCTTACAATGAGCAGTTCTTC
NA	NA	TRBV7-8	TRBJ2-7	CASSLLPGQSFSEQYF	TGTGCCAGCAGCCTGCTGCCGGGACAATCCTTTAGTGAGCAGTACTTC
few	NA	TRBV6-5	TRBJ2-5	CASTLFPVGETQYF	TGTGCCAGCACCCTCTTTCCGGTTGGGGAGACCCAGTACTTC
NA	NA	TRBV9	TRBJ1-2	CASSVVANYGYTF	TGTGCCAGCAGCGTAGTGGCTAACTATGGCTACACCTTC
NA	TRBD1	TRBV6-5	TRBJ1-4	CASSYSGGQGKLFF	TGTGCCAGCAGTTACTCTGGGGGACAGGGGAAACTGTTTTTT
NA	NA	TRBV25-1	TRBJ1-3	CASIRRASGNTIYF	TGTGCCAGCATTAGGCGGGCCTCTGGAAACACCATATATTTT
NA	NA	TRBV27	TRBJ2-5	CASSFLAAQETQYF	TGTGCCAGCAGTTTTCTAGCAGCCCAAGAGACCCAGTACTTC
NA	TRBD2	TRBV2	TRBJ2-2	CASTLRGVDGELFF	TGTGCCAGCACCCTGCGGGGGGTGGACGGGGAGCTGTTTTTT
few	NA	TRBV6-5	TRBJ2-1	CASSYDAIEVYNEQFF	TGTGCCAGCAGTTACGATGCCATAGAGGTTTACAATGAGCAGTTCTTC
NA	TRBD2	TRBV7-2	TRBJ2-3	CASRQLAGVWDTQYF	TGTGCCAGCAGACAACTAGCGGGAGTTTGGGATACGCAGTATTTT
few	TRBD2	TRBV7-2	TRBJ2-1	CASSYRSASGRANEQFF	TGTGCCAGCAGCTACCGCTCGGCTAGCGGGAGGGCTAATGAGCAGTTCTTC
few	TRBD2	TRBV4-2	TRBJ2-7	CASSPPSGSQGPHEQYF	TGTGCCAGCAGCCCTCCTAGCGGGAGTCAAGGACCCCACGAGCAGTACTTC
few	TRBD2	TRBV7-2	TRBJ2-7	CASSLFSGGAEEQYF	TGTGCCAGCAGCTTATTCAGCGGGGGGGCCGAAGAGCAGTACTTC
few	TRBD2	TRBV6-1	TRBJ2-1	CASSEGLSGRTNEQFF	TGTGCCAGCAGTGAAGGTCTTAGCGGGAGGACCAATGAGCAGTTCTTC
NA	NA	TRBV30	TRBJ2-2	CAWRPKHRGTNTGELFF	TGTGCCTGGAGGCCTAAGCACCGGGGGACGAACACCGGGGAGCTGTTTTTT
few	TRBD1	TRBV29-1	TRBJ1-6	CSVSGGRNSPLHF	TGCAGCGTATCAGGGGGCAGGAATTCACCCCTCCACTTT
few	NA	TRBV7-2	TRBJ2-3	CASSSFTDTQYF	TGTGCCAGCAGCTCCTTCACAGATACGCAGTATTTT
NA	TRBD1	TRBV30	TRBJ2-7	CAQTGTGSHEQYF	TGTGCCCAAACCGGGACAGGGTCCCACGAGCAGTACTTC
many	TRBD2	TRBV11-2	TRBJ2-7	CASSLVEPGLAGAYEQYF	TGTGCCAGCAGCTTGGTAGAGCCGGGACTAGCGGGAGCCTACGAGCAGTACTTC
few	TRBD1	TRBV2	TRBJ2-6	CASSPDRAGANVLTF	TGTGCCAGCAGTCCAGACAGGGCCGGGGCCAACGTCCTGACTTTC
NA	NA	TRBV2	TRBJ2-1	CASRGDGKYNEQFF	TGTGCCAGCAGGGGGGACGGGAAGTACAATGAGCAGTTCTTC
NA	NA	TRBV18	TRBJ1-2	CASSPEGNYGYTF	TGTGCCAGCTCACCGGAGGGAAACTATGGCTACACCTTC
NA	NA	TRBV15	TRBJ2-1	CATSRGTGYSYNEQFF	TGTGCCACCAGCAGAGGGACGGGCTACTCCTACAATGAGCAGTTCTTC
few	NA	TRBV10-3	TRBJ1-4	CAISESGKSNEKLFF	TGTGCCATCAGTGAGTCAGGAAAATCTAATGAAAAACTGTTTTTT
NA	NA	TRBV5-1	TRBJ2-1	CASSLEGGSYNEQFF	TGCGCCAGCAGCTTGGAAGGGGGCTCCTACAATGAGCAGTTCTTC
few	TRBD1	TRBV5-4	TRBJ1-2	CASSLEAGGYGYTF	TGTGCCAGCAGCTTGGAGGCAGGGGGTTACGGCTACACCTTC
few	NA	TRBV29-1	TRBJ2-7	CSVGTALEQYF	TGCAGCGTAGGGACCGCTTTAGAGCAGTACTTC
NA	TRBD1	TRBV30	TRBJ1-5	CAWSPQGAQPQHF	TGTGCCTGGAGTCCCCAGGGGGCTCAGCCCCAGCATTTT
NA	TRBD2	TRBV5-5	TRBJ2-3	CASSFLPSGDRTDTQYF	TGTGCCAGCAGCTTCTTACCTAGCGGGGATCGCACAGATACGCAGTATTTT